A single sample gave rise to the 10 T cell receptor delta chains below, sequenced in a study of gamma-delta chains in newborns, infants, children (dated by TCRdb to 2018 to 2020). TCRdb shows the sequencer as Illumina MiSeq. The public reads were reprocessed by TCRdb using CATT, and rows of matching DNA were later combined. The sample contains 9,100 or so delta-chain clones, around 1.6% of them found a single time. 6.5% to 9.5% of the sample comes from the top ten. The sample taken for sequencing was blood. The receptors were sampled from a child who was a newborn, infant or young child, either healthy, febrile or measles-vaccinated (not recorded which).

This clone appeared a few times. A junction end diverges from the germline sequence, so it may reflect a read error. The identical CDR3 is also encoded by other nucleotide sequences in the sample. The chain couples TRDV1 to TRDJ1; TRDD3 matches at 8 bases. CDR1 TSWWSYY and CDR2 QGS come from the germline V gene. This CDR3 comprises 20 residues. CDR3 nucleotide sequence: TGTGCTCTTGGGGAACGGGTCTTTGTGGGATACGCGGGGTACACCGACAAACTCATCTTT. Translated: CALGERVFVGYAGYTDKLIF.

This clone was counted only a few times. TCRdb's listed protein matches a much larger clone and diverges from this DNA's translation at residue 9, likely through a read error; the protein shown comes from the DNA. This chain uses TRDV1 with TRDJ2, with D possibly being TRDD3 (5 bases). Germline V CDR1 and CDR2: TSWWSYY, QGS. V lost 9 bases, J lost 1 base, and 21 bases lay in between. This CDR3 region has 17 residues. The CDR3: CALYPVYGPCLTAQLFF. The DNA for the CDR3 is TGTGCTCTATACCCCGTATACGGCCCGTGTTTGACAGCACAACTCTTCTTT.

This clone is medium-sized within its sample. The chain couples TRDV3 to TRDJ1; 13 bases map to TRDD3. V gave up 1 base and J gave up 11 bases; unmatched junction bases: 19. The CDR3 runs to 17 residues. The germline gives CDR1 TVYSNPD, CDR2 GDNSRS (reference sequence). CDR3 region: CAFIRYTSYWGIRSLIF. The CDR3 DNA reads TGTGCCTTTATACGGTACACATCATACTGGGGGATACGATCTCTCATCTTT.

CDR3 loop: CAFLTALGDSPTDKLIF. The CDR3, as DNA: TGTGCCTTTCTGACCGCACTGGGGGATAGCCCCACCGATAAACTCATCTTT. The V call is TRDV3, the J call TRDJ1, with TRDD3 identical over 11 bases. The germline V gene has CDR1 TVYSNPD and CDR2 GDNSRS (reference sequence). V gave up 2 bases and J gave up 1 base; unmatched junction bases: 12. The length of the CDR3 is 17 residues.

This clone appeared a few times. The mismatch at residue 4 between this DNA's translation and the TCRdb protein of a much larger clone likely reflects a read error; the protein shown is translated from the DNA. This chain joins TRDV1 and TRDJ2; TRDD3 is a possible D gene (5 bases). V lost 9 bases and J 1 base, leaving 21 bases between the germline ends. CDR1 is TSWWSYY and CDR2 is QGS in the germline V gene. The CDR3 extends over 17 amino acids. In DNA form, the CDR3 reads TGTGCTCTACACCCCGTATACGGCCTGTGTTTGACAGCACAACTCTTCTTT. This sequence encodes CALHPVYGLCLTAQLFF.

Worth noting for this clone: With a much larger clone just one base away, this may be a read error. Written as DNA, the CDR3 is TGTGCTCTTGGGGACCCGGACCCCTCTTCCTACCGGGGGATACGGCTAAAGAACACCGATGAACTCATCTTT. Amino acid sequence: CALGDPDPSSYRGIRLKNTDELIF. The chain employs TRDV1 and TRDJ1; 10 bases align to TRDD3. This CDR3 comprises 24 residues. Germline V CDR1 and CDR2: TSWWSYY, QGS.

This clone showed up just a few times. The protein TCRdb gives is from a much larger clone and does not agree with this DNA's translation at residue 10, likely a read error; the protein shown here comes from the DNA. The CDR3 bases are TGTGCTCTTGGGGAACTTAAGTTTAGTTGCCGCGCCGTACAGACCGATAAACTCATCTTT. Its protein product is CALGELKFSCRAVQTDKLIF. The chain recombines TRDV1 with TRDJ1; the D is unclear. This CDR3 has 20 residues. V was shortened by 0 bases and J by 2 bases, with 25 bases between the two germline ends. Germline assignment: CDR1 TSWWSYY and CDR2 QGS.

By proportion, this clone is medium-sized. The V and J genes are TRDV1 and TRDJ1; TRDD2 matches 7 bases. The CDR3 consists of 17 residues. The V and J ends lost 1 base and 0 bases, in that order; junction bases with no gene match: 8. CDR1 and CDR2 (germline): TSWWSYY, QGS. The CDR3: CALGEHSYGGNTDKLIF. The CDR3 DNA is TGTGCTCTTGGGGAACATTCCTACGGGGGTAACACCGATAAACTCATCTTT.

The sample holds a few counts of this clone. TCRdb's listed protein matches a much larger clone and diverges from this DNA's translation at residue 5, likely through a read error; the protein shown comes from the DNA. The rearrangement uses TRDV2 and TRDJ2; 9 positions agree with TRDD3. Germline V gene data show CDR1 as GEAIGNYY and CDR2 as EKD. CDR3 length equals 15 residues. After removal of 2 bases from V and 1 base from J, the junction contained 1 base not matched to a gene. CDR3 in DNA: TGTGCCTGTGACATACTGGGGGATTTGACAGCACAACTCTTCTTT. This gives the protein CACDILGDLTAQLFF.

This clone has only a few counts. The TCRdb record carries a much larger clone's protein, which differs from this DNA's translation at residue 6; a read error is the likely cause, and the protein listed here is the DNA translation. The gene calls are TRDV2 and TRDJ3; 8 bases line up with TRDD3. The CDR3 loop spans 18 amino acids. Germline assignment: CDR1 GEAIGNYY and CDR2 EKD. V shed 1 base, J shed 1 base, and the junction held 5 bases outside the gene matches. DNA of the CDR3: TGTGCCTGTGACACTAGGGGATACCGATCCTGGGACACCCGACAGATGTTTTTC. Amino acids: CACDTRGYRSWDTRQMFF.